A selection of T cell receptor beta chains follows, all from one sample in a study of identical twins. TCRdb used MiXCR to reprocess the 5' RACE reads, holding one entry per CDR3 protein. The profile covers 550,000 to 700,000 distinct CDR3 sequences, with nearly 10% appearing a single time and around 3% taken by the ten largest. Separately, the same data were catalogued under a study of yellow fever vaccine responses in identical twins.

Specimen: PBMCs. These receptors originate from a woman in her late teens or twenties in good health. The CDR3 runs from the conserved cysteine through the conserved F or W. The D gene is left open where the match is weak. Where a row states a size, it is once, few, many or the class of an expanded clone; other rows omit it.

D	length	V	J	size	DNA	CDR3
.	13	TRBV27	TRBJ2-1	many	TGTGCCAGCACCCCGGCGAGTCGACTCGAGCAGTTCTTC	CASTPASRLEQFF
.	12	TRBV2	TRBJ2-1	.	TGTGCCAGCGATGCAGAGGACAATGAGCAGTTCTTC	CASDAEDNEQFF
TRBD2	16	TRBV5-1	TRBJ2-1	few	TGCGCCAGCAGCTTCCCGGGGGAGGGGCCCTACAATGAGCAGTTCTTC	CASSFPGEGPYNEQFF
.	10	TRBV20-1	TRBJ1-1	.	TGCAGTGCTAGGGACGGTGAAGCTTTCTTT	CSARDGEAFF
TRBD2	16	TRBV12-3/TRBV12-4	TRBJ2-4	few	TGTGCCAGCAGTTTAAATTCGGGGGGGCCTAAAAACATTCAGTACTTC	CASSLNSGGPKNIQYF
.	15	TRBV21-1	TRBJ2-7	few	TGTGCCAGCAGCAAACCGACAGGGACGGTTGACGGACAGTACTTC	CASSKPTGTVDGQYF
.	14	TRBV18	TRBJ1-6	.	TGTGCCAGCTCACCACTCGGAATTAATTCACCCCTCCACTTT	CASSPLGINSPLHF
TRBD2	15	TRBV7-9	TRBJ2-2	.	TGTGCCAGCAGCTTCGGCGGGGGGGACACCGGGGAGCTGTTTTTT	CASSFGGGDTGELFF
TRBD1	14	TRBV4-2	TRBJ1-4	many	TGTGCCAGCAGCCCGGGACAGGGGACTGAAAAACTGTTTTTT	CASSPGQGTEKLFF
TRBD2	15	TRBV29-1	TRBJ2-7	many	TGCAGCGTTGAAACCCTAGCGGGTGGGTCCTACGAGCAGTACTTC	CSVETLAGGSYEQYF
TRBD2	14	TRBV20-1	TRBJ2-1	many	TGCAGTGCTAGTAGCGGGAGGGCCGACAATGAGCAGTTCTTC	CSASSGRADNEQFF
.	17	TRBV7-9	TRBJ1-1	.	TGTGCCAGCAACCTCCGGGGTGGTACCCAAACAAGCACTGAAGCTTTCTTT	CASNLRGGTQTSTEAFF
.	13	TRBV6-5	TRBJ2-7	many	TGTGCCAGCAGTTCAGGACTGGCTTTGGAGCAGTACTTC	CASSSGLALEQYF
.	15	TRBV12-3/TRBV12-4	TRBJ2-7	many	TGTGCCAGCAGTTCCTCCACTAGCAGCTCCTACGAGCAGTACTTC	CASSSSTSSSYEQYF
TRBD2	17	TRBV9	TRBJ2-3	many	TGTGCCAGCACCTCGAGTAGCGGGAGACTTAGCACAGATACGCAGTATTTT	CASTSSSGRLSTDTQYF
.	13	TRBV9	TRBJ2-2	many	TGTGCCAGCAGCGTAGGAGGCACCGGGGAGCTGTTTTTT	CASSVGGTGELFF
TRBD2	14	TRBV12-3/TRBV12-4	TRBJ2-5	few	TGTGCCAGCAGAGTAGCGGGGGGGGTAGAGACCCAGTACTTC	CASRVAGGVETQYF
.	12	TRBV2	TRBJ2-7	.	TGTGCCAGCACTGACAGATACTACGAGCAGTACTTC	CASTDRYYEQYF
TRBD2	20	TRBV6-4	TRBJ2-3	few	TGTGCCAGCAGTAGACCTATAAAGCGGGAGGGCCGCGAGGGAACAGATACGCAGTATTTT	CASSRPIKREGREGTDTQYF
TRBD2	18	TRBV5-1	TRBJ2-6	.	TGCGCCAGCAGCTTCAGGACTAGCGGGAGGTCTGGGGCCAACGTCCTGACTTTC	CASSFRTSGRSGANVLTF
.	13	TRBV21-1	TRBJ2-1	.	TGTGCCAGCAGCAAAGCTCGTGGGGGAAGGCAGTTCTTC	CASSKARGGRQFF
TRBD1	18	TRBV6-2/TRBV6-3	TRBJ2-6	many	TGTGCCAGCAGTTACTTTCGGGACAGTTCTGCTGGGGCCAACGTCCTGACTTTC	CASSYFRDSSAGANVLTF
TRBD2	17	TRBV20-1	TRBJ2-3	few	TGCAGTGCTAGTGCCGTTAGACTAGCGGGAGATCCAGATACGCAGTATTTT	CSASAVRLAGDPDTQYF
.	16	TRBV29-1	TRBJ2-5	few	TGCAGCGCCCCGAGAGGGGGTGGGAAGAATCTAGAGACCCAGTACTTC	CSAPRGGGKNLETQYF
TRBD2	14	TRBV12-3/TRBV12-4	TRBJ2-7	many	TGTGCCAGCAGTTCCAGGGAGGGCAAGTCCGAGCAGTACTTC	CASSSREGKSEQYF
.	15	TRBV12-3/TRBV12-4	TRBJ2-7	many	TGTGCCAGCAGTCTGACCCTCCGGGGCGCGGACTTGCAGTACTTC	CASSLTLRGADLQYF
.	15	TRBV5-1	TRBJ1-4	.	TGCGCCAGCAGCTCGGCAGGGACTTATAGGGAAAAACTGTTTTTT	CASSSAGTYREKLFF
TRBD1	15	TRBV28	TRBJ2-1	many	TGTGCCAGCAGTCAGCCGGGACAGGGATACAATGAGCAGTTCTTC	CASSQPGQGYNEQFF
TRBD2	15	TRBV11-2	TRBJ2-7	.	TGTGCCAGCAGCTTATTACTAGCGGGACCCTACGAGCAGTACTTC	CASSLLLAGPYEQYF
.	15	TRBV29-1	TRBJ1-1	many	TGCAGCGTTGTAGGAGTGCTGGGGCCAAACACTGAAGCTTTCTTT	CSVVGVLGPNTEAFF
TRBD1	16	TRBV24-1	TRBJ2-3	many	TGTGCCACCAGTGACCCCTGGACAGGGAGCACAGATACGCAGTATTTT	CATSDPWTGSTDTQYF
.	15	TRBV20-1	TRBJ2-2	few	TGCAGTGCTAGTTCGGCATATCTAAACACCGGGGAGCTGTTTTTT	CSASSAYLNTGELFF
TRBD2	13	TRBV29-1	TRBJ2-7	many	TGCAGCGTGTTAAGCGGGAATATCTACGAGCAGTACTTC	CSVLSGNIYEQYF
.	15	TRBV6-5	TRBJ2-2	.	TGTGCCAGCAGTACTGGATTCCGCGGGACCGGGGAGCTGTTTTTT	CASSTGFRGTGELFF
.	15	TRBV5-5	TRBJ2-7	few	TGTGCCAGCAGCTTGGGAGTAGGGGCAGCCTACGAGCAGTACTTC	CASSLGVGAAYEQYF
.	14	TRBV25-1	TRBJ1-2	.	TGTGCCAGCAGTGAAACGTCAGCAATCTATGGCTACACCTTC	CASSETSAIYGYTF
TRBD2	16	TRBV20-1	TRBJ2-3	few	TGCTGTGCCTTCGATCTAGCGGGGCGTATCACAGATACGCAGTATTTT	CCAFDLAGRITDTQYF
TRBD2	18	TRBV4-1	TRBJ2-3	few	TGCGCCAGCAGCCAAGACTCTCAAGAGACTAGCGGAATTCATACGCAGTATTTT	CASSQDSQETSGIHTQYF
.	14	TRBV5-6	TRBJ1-2	many	TGTGCCAGCAGCCTAGACGGCCATAACTATGGCTACACCTTC	CASSLDGHNYGYTF
TRBD2	15	TRBV9	TRBJ2-1	many	TGTGCCAGCAGCGCGGGACTAGGGAGCTACAATGAGCAGTTCTTC	CASSAGLGSYNEQFF
TRBD2	14	TRBV29-1	TRBJ2-5	.	TGCAGTTTTTTACCGGCGGGAGTTGTGGAGACCCAGTACTTC	CSFLPAGVVETQYF
TRBD1	14	TRBV3-1	TRBJ2-7	.	TGTGCCAGCAGTGCCGGAGACAGGGACTACGAGCAGTACTTC	CASSAGDRDYEQYF
.	14	TRBV7-3	TRBJ2-1	.	TGTGCCAGCAGCTTAAGTCCAGGCCCCAATGAGCAGTTCTTC	CASSLSPGPNEQFF
TRBD2	15	TRBV3-1	TRBJ2-5	many	TGTGCCAGCAGCCCTCGGACTAGCGGCCCCGTGGCCCAGTACTTC	CASSPRTSGPVAQYF
.	17	TRBV6-1	TRBJ1-5	few	TGTGCCAGCAGTGAAGTGTCCAGGGCTTTAAGCAATCAGCCCCAGCATTTT	CASSEVSRALSNQPQHF